The clone carrying this TCR beta chain was counted once. Germline lookup yields CDR1 MGHRA and CDR2 YSYEKL. The CDR3 loop spans 16 amino acids. Losses at the gene ends were 3 bases for V and 9 bases for J; bases not matched to a gene: 7. This sample stems from a study of blood T cell repertoires in COVID-19. Study-wide context: Samples came from the United States, Italy and Spain, spanning acute and convalescent COVID-19. T cells, B-cell-depleted T cells, or PBMCs provided the cDNA or gDNA that served as material.

Those enrolled in Seattle joined during active infection and were followed longitudinally afterward. Some clones are missing from TCRdb's copy, which holds only in-frame ones; the method was immunoSEQ multiplex PCR. The top ten clones hold around 8% of a sample with 220,000 or so clones, around four fifths of them seen once. Source material: peripheral blood. This TCR derives from a woman of 80 years or more with COVID-19, enrolled during active disease. The chain combines TRBV4-1 with TRBJ2-1; 14 bases are shared with TRBD2. This CDR3 is CASSQAPGLAGGEQFF. The CDR3 DNA reads TGCGCCAGCAGCCAGGCTCCAGGACTAGCGGGAGGTGAGCAGTTCTTC.